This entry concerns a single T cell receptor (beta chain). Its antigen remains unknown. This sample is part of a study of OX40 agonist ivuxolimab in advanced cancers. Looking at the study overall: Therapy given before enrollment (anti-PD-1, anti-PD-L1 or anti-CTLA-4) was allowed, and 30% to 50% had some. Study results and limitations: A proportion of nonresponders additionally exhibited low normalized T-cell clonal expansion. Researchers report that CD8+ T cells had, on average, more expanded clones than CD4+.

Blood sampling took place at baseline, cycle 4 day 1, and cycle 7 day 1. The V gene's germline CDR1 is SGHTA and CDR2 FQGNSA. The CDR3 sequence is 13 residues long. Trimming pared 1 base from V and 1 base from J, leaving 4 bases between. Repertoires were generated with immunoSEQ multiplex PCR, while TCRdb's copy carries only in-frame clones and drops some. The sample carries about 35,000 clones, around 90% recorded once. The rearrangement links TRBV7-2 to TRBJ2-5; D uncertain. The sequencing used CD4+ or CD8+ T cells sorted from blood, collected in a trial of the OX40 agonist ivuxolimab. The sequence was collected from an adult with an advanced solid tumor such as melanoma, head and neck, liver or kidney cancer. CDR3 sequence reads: CASSLDSQETQYF. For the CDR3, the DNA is TGTGCCAGCAGCTTAGACAGCCAAGAGACCCAGTACTTC.